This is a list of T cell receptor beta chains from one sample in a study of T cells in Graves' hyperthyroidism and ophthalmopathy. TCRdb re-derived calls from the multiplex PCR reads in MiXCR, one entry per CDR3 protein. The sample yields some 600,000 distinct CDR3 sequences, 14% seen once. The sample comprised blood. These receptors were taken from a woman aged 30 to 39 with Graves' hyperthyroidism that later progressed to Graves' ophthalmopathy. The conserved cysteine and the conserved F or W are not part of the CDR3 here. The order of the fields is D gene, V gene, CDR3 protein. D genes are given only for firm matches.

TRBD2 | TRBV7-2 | ASSLTSGASTDTQY
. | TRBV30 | AWSSAYEQY
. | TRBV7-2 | ASGTGDEQY
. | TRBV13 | ASSLAPGLAEAF
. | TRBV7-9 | ASSFASEGLEN
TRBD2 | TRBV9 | ASSVSGRPHEQY
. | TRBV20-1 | SARDGAGTYEQY
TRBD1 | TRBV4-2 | ASSQDRTGVLGVLT
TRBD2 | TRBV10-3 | AISEDGGRYNEQF
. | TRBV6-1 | ASKTVIDEKLF
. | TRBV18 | ASSPSAEPGNTIY
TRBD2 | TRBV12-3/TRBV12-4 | ASSFLAGGNYEQY
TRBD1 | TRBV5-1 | ASSLSGQGYEQF
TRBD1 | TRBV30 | AWSRQGGIGNTIY
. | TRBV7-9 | ASGIGTGRETQY
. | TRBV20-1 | SARGGQTYGETQY
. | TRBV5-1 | ASSPHQGSTDTQY
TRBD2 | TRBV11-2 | ASSLGLAGGSNEQF
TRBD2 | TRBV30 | AWSPGLAGIKTQY
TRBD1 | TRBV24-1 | ATSDLRDRGTFNEKLF
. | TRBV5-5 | ASSLGQGDTDTQY
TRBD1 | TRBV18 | ASSPIQGASEQY
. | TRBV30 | AWSVIGRVYGYT
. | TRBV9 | ASSVATSRNSGQETQY
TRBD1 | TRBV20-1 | SALSGQGSGYT
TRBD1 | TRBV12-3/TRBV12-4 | ASSDRAGEKLF
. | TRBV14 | ASSQPPFGFGDTQY
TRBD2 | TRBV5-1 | ASSPYLAGATGELF
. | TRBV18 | ASAQGGDNEQF
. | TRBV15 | ATSSRQATYSGNTIY
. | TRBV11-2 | ASSLSAGEKDEAF
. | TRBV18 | ASSFTVDTEAF
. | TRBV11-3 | ASSSSGTGNSPLP
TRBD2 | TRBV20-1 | SPSGSGETQY
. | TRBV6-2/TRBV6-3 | ASSYSPMRGGSNQPQH
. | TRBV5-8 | ASSPGRDWQIGYGYT
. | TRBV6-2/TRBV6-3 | ASSLDTAGANVLT
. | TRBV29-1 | SVGFMNTEAF
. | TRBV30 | AWSVREGQY
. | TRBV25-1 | ASGGAGLREQY
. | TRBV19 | ASSMGSSYGYT
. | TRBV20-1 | SAPPHREYTEAF
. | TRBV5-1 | ASSRDSHEQF
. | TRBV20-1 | SASRVTNTGELF
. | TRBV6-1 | ASSYAGSSGNTIY
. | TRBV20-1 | SAREAALSYNEQF
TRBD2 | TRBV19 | ASSLMSRSGSGCEQY
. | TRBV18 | ASSPTGNQPQH
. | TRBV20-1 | SALENRADEKLF
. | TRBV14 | ASSHRDNPREPLFSGANVLT
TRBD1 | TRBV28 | ASNIGQGMGEAF
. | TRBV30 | AWSVLPLRSEQY
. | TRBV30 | AWGRQGNQPQH
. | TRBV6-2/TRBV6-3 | ASSSPGAGSEETQY
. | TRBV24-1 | ATSPRRADQPQH
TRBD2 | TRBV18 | ASSPPRSGRAVSGEQY
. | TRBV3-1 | ASSHGRGTANEKLF
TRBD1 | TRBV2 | ASSVGQGVGNTIY
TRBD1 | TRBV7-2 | ASSLRGQGSGETQY
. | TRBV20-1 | SAHIALGTDTQY